Here is one T cell receptor beta chain with its context. Its antigen is unidentified. The data are from a study of OX40 agonist ivuxolimab in advanced cancers. Regarding the study as a whole: The 0.1-3.0 mg/kg partial responders had among the lowest clonal expansion. Normalized T-cell clonal expansion was also low in some nonresponders.

Assay: immunoSEQ multiplex PCR; the TCRdb copy retains only in-frame clones and omits some. Of 65,000 to 85,000 clones in the sample, approximately 84% are singletons; the top ten hold approximately 7%. The CDR3 extends over 15 amino acids. In germline, CDR1 is SGHTA, CDR2 FQGNSA. The V and J ends lost 1 base and 2 bases, in that order; junction bases with no gene match: 5. V is TRBV7-2 and J is TRBJ2-7, with 7 bases lining up with TRBD1. The source was CD4+ or CD8+ T cells sorted from blood, collected in a trial of the OX40 agonist ivuxolimab. The sequence derives from an adult with an advanced solid tumor such as melanoma, head and neck, liver or kidney cancer. Here the CDR3 DNA reads TGTGCCAGCAGCTTAGTTAGCCAGGGGGCCTACGAGCAGTACTTC. This sequence encodes CASSLVSQGAYEQYF.